Below, 26 T cell receptor beta chains from the same sample are listed, as sequenced in a study of shared clonotypes between healthy human individuals. The protocol was immunoSEQ multiplex PCR, while the TCRdb copy is restricted to in-frame clones and leaves out a portion. The table includes about 300,000 clones, less than 85% detected once. Material for sequencing was memory CD4+ T cells sorted from blood. Subset described: CD45RA-negative fraction. Every receptor here comes from a man in his thirties or forties in good health.

A few counts support this clone. The chain uses TRBV6-5 and TRBJ2-3, with 7 positions matching TRBD2. Germline V gives CDR1 MNHEY, CDR2 SVGAGI. Trimming at V came to 2 bases and at J to 2 bases, leaving 7 bases not matched to a gene. The CDR3 sequence is 16 residues long. CDR3 amino acids: CASSYVGLAATDTQYF. CDR3 coding DNA: TGTGCCAGCAGTTACGTTGGCCTAGCGGCCACAGATACGCAGTATTTT.

The V call is TRBV15, the J call TRBJ2-1; maybe TRBD2 (6 bases). The CDR3 is 15 amino acids. Between the trimmed V and J ends, which lost 0 bases and 7 bases, there was a span of 13 bases. CDR1 and CDR2 (germline): LNHNV, YYDKDF (reference sequence). The CDR3 here is CATSREPAGMNEQFF. As DNA, the CDR3 is TGTGCCACCAGCAGAGAACCTGCGGGAATGAATGAGCAGTTCTTC.

V is TRBV11-3 and J is TRBJ2-7, with 9 bases fitting TRBD2. The germline V gene has CDR1 SGHNT and CDR2 YENEEA. The trim removed 4 bases at V and 6 bases at J, leaving 4 bases unmatched. This CDR3 is built from 13 residues. CDR3 in DNA: TGTGCCAGCAGCTCGAGCGGGAGGAGCGAGCAGTACTTC. Amino acid sequence: CASSSSGRSEQYF.

The chain uses TRBV5-1 and TRBJ2-2; 9 bases agree with TRBD1. The J segment lost 5 bases and the V segment lost 4 bases, leaving 6 bases of the junction unmatched. This CDR3 comprises 15 residues. Germline V gives CDR1 SGHRS, CDR2 YFSETQ. The CDR3 reads CASSPGQGRTGELFF. CDR3 coding DNA: TGCGCCAGCAGCCCGGGACAGGGACGGACCGGGGAGCTGTTTTTT.

This clone has more than one count but fewer than ten. The CDR3 loop is CASNTGVQPQHF. The DNA of the CDR3 is TGTGCCAGTAATACAGGGGTTCAGCCCCAGCATTTT. The chain carries TRBV19 and TRBJ1-5, with TRBD1 matching over 7 bases. Per germline, CDR1 LNHDA and CDR2 SQIVND (reference sequence). The V segment lost 7 bases and the J segment 6 bases; nucleotides outside the gene matches: 3. This CDR3 is built from 12 residues.

The V and J genes are TRBV2 and TRBJ1-3; the D gene is possibly TRBD1 (6 bases). CDR1 and CDR2 (germline): SNHLY, FYNNEI. The CDR3 totals 14 residues. With 3 bases removed from V and 1 base from J, the gap between germline ends came to 7 bases. The CDR3 here is CASSDQGSGNTIYF. CDR3 DNA sequence: TGTGCCAGCAGTGATCAGGGGTCTGGAAACACCATATATTTT.

V gene TRBV19 combines with J gene TRBJ1-1, with 7 bases that match TRBD1. This CDR3 spans 14 amino acids. The V gene's germline CDR1 is LNHDA and CDR2 SQIVND (reference sequence). The trim removed 5 bases at V and 1 base at J, leaving 4 bases unmatched. The CDR3 DNA follows: TGTGCCAGTAGTCACAGGGGTGAGAACACTGAAGCTTTCTTT. Translating it yields CASSHRGENTEAFF.

The V and J genes are TRBV18 and TRBJ2-3; D may correspond to TRBD1 or TRBD2 (5 bases each). This CDR3 has 14 residues. Germline CDR1 KGHSH, CDR2 LQKENI. Trimming left V 5 bases short and J 5 bases short, with 14 bases between. DNA for the CDR3: TGTGCCAGCTCAACGGAGGTAGGGGTAGATACGCAGTATTTT. Protein sequence: CASSTEVGVDTQYF. The entire variable domain, with the rest obtained from reference TRBV18 and TRBJ2-3, is as follows: NAGVMQNPRHLVRRRGQEARLRCSPMKGHSHVYWYRQLPEEGLKFMVYLQKENIIDESGMPKERFSAEFPKEGPSILRIQQVVRGDSAAYFCASSTEVGVDTQYFGPGTRLTVL.

The chain recombines TRBV5-1 with TRBJ2-7, with TRBD2 matching 8 bases. The CDR3 totals 18 residues. The V gene end was trimmed by 4 bases and the J gene end by 3 bases; junction bases not matched to a gene: 18. Germline assignment: CDR1 SGHRS and CDR2 YFSETQ. CDR3 DNA: TGCGCCAGCAGCATCTCCGGGACTAGAGGGTTCGGGAACTACGAGCAGTACTTC. This encodes CASSISGTRGFGNYEQYF. Full variable domain (outside the CDR3, taken from reference TRBV5-1 and TRBJ2-7): KAGVTQTPRYLIKTRGQQVTLSCSPISGHRSVSWYQQTPGQGLQFLFEYFSETQRNKGNFPGRFSGRQFSNSRSEMNVSTLELGDSALYLCASSISGTRGFGNYEQYFGPGTRLTVT.

The chain has TRBV18 and TRBJ2-1; D not certain. Trimming removed 0 bases from V and 7 bases from J, with 25 bases in between. This CDR3 is 19 amino acids long. CDR1 and CDR2 (germline): KGHSH, LQKENI. CDR3 loop: CASSPPGGPKSPKENEQFF. As DNA, the CDR3 is TGTGCCAGCTCACCACCGGGCGGCCCCAAAAGCCCGAAGGAGAATGAGCAGTTCTTC.

The chain employs TRBV19 and TRBJ2-2; TRBD1 aligns across 7 bases. Germline CDR1 reads LNHDA; CDR2 reads SQIVND (reference sequence). V was pared by 3 bases and J by 4 bases, with 5 bases of the junction left unmatched. This CDR3 comprises 15 residues. CDR3 bases: TGTGCCAGTAGTATCTTGACAGGGCCCACCGGGGAGCTGTTTTTT. Protein sequence: CASSILTGPTGELFF.

V usage is TRBV7-8 and J usage is TRBJ1-3; D is unclear. Trimming removed 0 bases from V and 0 bases from J, with 0 bases in between. This CDR3 comprises 13 residues. The germline V gene encodes CDR1 SGHVS and CDR2 FQNEAQ. The CDR3 DNA sequence: TGTGCCAGCAGCTTAGCCTCTGGAAACACCATATATTTT. Translated, it gives CASSLASGNTIYF.

The chain links TRBV27 to TRBJ2-7, with D tentatively TRBD1 (7 bases). The CDR3 loop spans 13 amino acids. V was shortened by 5 bases and J by 5 bases, with 13 bases between the two germline ends. In germline, CDR1 is MNHEY, CDR2 SMNVEV (reference sequence). The CDR3 spells CASSDDREDEQYF. CDR3 coding DNA: TGTGCCAGCAGTGACGACAGGGAGGACGAGCAGTACTTC.

The chain combines TRBV6-1 with TRBJ2-7; the D is unclear. There are 12 residues in the CDR3. The V end lost 9 bases, the J end lost 3 bases, and 12 bases lay between the germline ends. From germline, CDR1 is MNHNS and CDR2 SASEGT. The CDR3 DNA sequence: TGTGCCAGTCGCCCTGCCGGCTACGAGCAGTACTTC. Protein: CASRPAGYEQYF.

V and J are TRBV27 and TRBJ2-2; maybe TRBD1 (6 bases). There are 14 residues in the CDR3. Trimming stripped 6 bases from V and 5 bases from J, with 13 bases between. CDR1 and CDR2 from the germline V gene are MNHEY and SMNVEV (reference sequence). Written as DNA, the CDR3 is TGTGCCAGCAGGACGGACAGTTCAACCGGGGAGCTGTTTTTT. Its translation is CASRTDSSTGELFF.

The genes are TRBV27 and TRBJ2-5; D perhaps matches TRBD1 (5 bases). V was pared by 6 bases and J by 3 bases, with 11 bases between. The germline gives CDR1 MNHEY, CDR2 SMNVEV (reference sequence). This CDR3 is built from 13 residues. The CDR3 DNA sequence: TGTGCCAGCAGGAGACAGCCCAAAGAGACCCAGTACTTC. It yields the protein CASRRQPKETQYF.

This clone turned up a few times. This sequence joins TRBV18 and TRBJ2-3; possible D gene TRBD1, 5 bases. V dropped 6 bases and J dropped 4 bases, with 14 bases sitting between them. This CDR3 comprises 14 residues. Germline CDR1 and CDR2: KGHSH and LQKENI. In DNA, the CDR3 is TGTGCCAGCTCCCTAGGACAACGCCCAGATACGCAGTATTTT. Translated, it gives CASSLGQRPDTQYF. The whole variable domain, filled in from reference TRBV18 and TRBJ2-3, reads NAGVMQNPRHLVRRRGQEARLRCSPMKGHSHVYWYRQLPEEGLKFMVYLQKENIIDESGMPKERFSAEFPKEGPSILRIQQVVRGDSAAYFCASSLGQRPDTQYFGPGTRLTVL.

The chain is built from TRBV7-2 and TRBJ2-3; no clear D gene. Trimming shortened V by 5 bases and J by 2 bases, and 14 bases separated the two germline ends. Germline CDR1 is SGHTA and CDR2 is FQGNSA. The CDR3 sequence is 15 residues long. The CDR3 region is CASSTRTADTDTQYF. In DNA form, the CDR3 reads TGTGCCAGCAGCACGCGGACGGCGGACACAGATACGCAGTATTTT.

This clone was counted at least ten times. The chain recombines TRBV5-1 with TRBJ2-7; 13 nucleotides agree with TRBD2. Losses at the gene ends were 4 bases for V and 7 bases for J; bases not matched to a gene: 14. CDR3 length equals 17 residues. The germline V gene encodes CDR1 SGHRS and CDR2 YFSETQ. CDR3 nucleotide sequence: TGCGCCAGCAGCATAGGACTAGCGGGAGTAGTGCAAGAGGAGCAGTACTTC. As protein: CASSIGLAGVVQEEQYF. The variable domain in full, completed from reference TRBV5-1 and TRBJ2-7, reads KAGVTQTPRYLIKTRGQQVTLSCSPISGHRSVSWYQQTPGQGLQFLFEYFSETQRNKGNFPGRFSGRQFSNSRSEMNVSTLELGDSALYLCASSIGLAGVVQEEQYFGPGTRLTVT.

The V call is TRBV11-3, the J call TRBJ2-3; D ambiguous. CDR1 is SGHNT and CDR2 is YENEEA in the germline V gene. Trimming took 0 bases from V and 3 from J, leaving 7 bases between them. CDR3 length: 14 residues. CDR3 residues: CASSLDLRTDTQYF. The CDR3 DNA is TGTGCCAGCAGCTTAGATTTAAGGACAGATACGCAGTATTTT.

This clone was detected only a few times. The chain is built from TRBV11-1 and TRBJ1-1, with 7 bases fitting TRBD1. This CDR3 region has 12 residues. Germline-derived CDR1 and CDR2 are SGHAT and FQDESV (reference sequence). V gave up 3 bases and J gave up 9 bases; unmatched junction bases: 4. CDR3 in DNA: TGTGCCAGCAGCTTGGGACAGTCACAAGCTTTCTTT. Protein sequence: CASSLGQSQAFF. Complete variable domain (other parts from reference TRBV11-1 and TRBJ1-1): EAEVAQSPRYKITEKSQAVAFWCDPISGHATLYWYRQILGQGPELLVQFQDESVVDDSQLPKDRFSAERLKGVDSTLKIQPAELGDSAMYLCASSLGQSQAFFGQGTRLTVV.

The chain joins TRBV7-9 to TRBJ2-7; D could derive from TRBD1 or TRBD2 (5 bases each). The V end was cut by 8 bases, the J end by 4 bases, with 15 bases between. Germline CDR1 SEHNR, CDR2 FQNEAQ (reference sequence). The CDR3 has 13 residues. The CDR3 is CASEGKGAYEQYF. The CDR3 DNA sequence: TGTGCCAGCGAGGGGAAGGGAGCTTACGAGCAGTACTTC.

The chain carries TRBV29-1 and TRBJ2-2; 9 nucleotides agree with TRBD1. Germline V gene sequence: CDR1 SQVTM, CDR2 ANQGSEA. With 4 bases clipped from V and 7 bases from J, the junction kept 7 bases outside the gene matches. This CDR3 region has 14 residues. CDR3: CSVAGQGKIGELFF. The CDR3 region has the DNA TGCAGCGTTGCGGGACAGGGAAAAATCGGGGAGCTGTTTTTT.

The chain links TRBV28 to TRBJ2-1; D call uncertain. Germline V gene lookup returns CDR1 MDHEN and CDR2 SYDVKM. Trimming pared 5 bases from V and 3 bases from J, leaving 14 bases between. The length of the CDR3 is 15 residues. In DNA, the CDR3 is TGTGCCAGCAGTCCTATGCCCCGATTCTACAATGAGCAGTTCTTC. Its translation is CASSPMPRFYNEQFF.

On this clone: The sample has other DNA sequences that encode this CDR3 too. The rearrangement joins TRBV5-1 to TRBJ1-3; no definite D call. Germline CDR1 is SGHRS and CDR2 is YFSETQ. V lost 0 bases to trimming and J lost 0 bases, with 7 bases between them. This CDR3 has 15 residues. The CDR3 DNA reads as TGCGCCAGCAGCTTGGCTGGGAGCTCTGGAAACACCATATATTTT. It encodes CASSLAGSSGNTIYF.

The CDR3 nucleotides are TGTGCCAGCAGCTTTTACCGCGGTTATGAGCAGTTCTTC. Its protein product is CASSFYRGYEQFF. V and J are TRBV7-9 and TRBJ2-1; D is uncertain. Germline CDR1 is SEHNR and CDR2 is FQNEAQ (reference sequence). The CDR3 totals 13 residues. V was pared by 3 bases and J by 8 bases, with 11 bases between.